This T cell receptor (beta chain) was identified in a study of control samples from healthy donors and cancer patients (TCRdb year 2020). Comments on this clone: No antigen is known for it. Within one base of it there is no much larger clone, and no base qualities were kept.

The library was produced with the immunoSEQ multiplex PCR assay. The table comes from immuneACCESS by way of TCRdb, which keeps in-frame sequences with V and J called. Part of the clones is missing from these tables; in studies checked, under half for an unresolved V gene and the rest for unknown reasons. Here the sample has 140,000 to 150,000 clones; around 86% occur a single time. The ten largest clones take up more than 4% of the sample. Deletion took 3 bases off V and 4 bases off J, with a span of 18 bases between the germline ends. From the cysteine up to the phenylalanine, the CDR3 has a length of 16 residues. Only the CDR3 portion is preserved as DNA: 48 bases, with reading frame beginning at the first base. The germline V gene (reference sequence) yields LNHNV for CDR1 and YYDKDF for CDR2.

The sequenced sample consisted of blood. Recombination connected TRBV15 to TRBJ1-2, with the D gene uncertain. This clonotype was sampled from a man aged 25 to 40 in good health. The CDR3: CATSRGIHPSGYGYTF. The DNA is TGTGCCACCAGCAGGGGGATACACCCATCGGGCTATGGCTACACCTTC. The full variable domain, completed from the reference TRBV15 and TRBJ1-2 proteins outside the CDR3, reads DAMVIQNPRYQVTQFGKPVTLSCSQTLNHNVMYWYQQKSSQAPKLLFHYYDKDFNNEADTPDNFQSRRPNTSFCFLDIRSPGLGDTAMYLCATSRGIHPSGYGYTFGSGTRLTVV.